Listed here is a single TCR beta chain. Sequencing was performed with immunoSEQ multiplex PCR; in TCRdb, only in-frame clones are kept and a portion is missing. The sample has around 17,000 clones, roughly 89% seen once; the top ten hold more than 0.95%. The data stem from a study of T cells in localized non-small cell lung cancer. Per germline, CDR1 MNHNY and CDR2 SVGAGI (reference sequence). The CDR3 consists of 13 residues. V was clipped by 2 bases and J by 13 bases, with 15 bases between them. The clonotype comes from a woman aged 40-69 years with stage III lung adenocarcinoma. The sequencing used peripheral blood mononuclear cells, collected before any cancer treatment. The rearrangement joins TRBV6-6 to TRBJ2-4, with D perhaps given as TRBD1 or TRBD2 (6 bases each). The CDR3 loop reads CASSYVDGGPQYF. In nucleotides, the CDR3 is TGTGCCAGCAGTTACGTCGACGGGGGCCCCCAGTACTTC.